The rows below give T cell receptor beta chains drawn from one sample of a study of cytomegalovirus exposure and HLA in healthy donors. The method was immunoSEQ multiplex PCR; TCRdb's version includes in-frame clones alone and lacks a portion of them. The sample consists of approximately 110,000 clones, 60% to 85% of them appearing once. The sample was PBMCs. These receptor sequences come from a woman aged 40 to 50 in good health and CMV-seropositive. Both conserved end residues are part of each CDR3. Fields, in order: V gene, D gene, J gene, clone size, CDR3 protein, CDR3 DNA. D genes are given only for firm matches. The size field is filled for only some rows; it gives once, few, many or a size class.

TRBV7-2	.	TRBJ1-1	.	CASSPTGHDTEAFF	TGTGCCAGCAGCCCCACAGGGCACGACACTGAAGCTTTCTTT
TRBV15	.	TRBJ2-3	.	CATSRAGGSADTQYF	TGTGCCACCAGCAGAGCCGGGGGATCGGCAGATACGCAGTATTTT
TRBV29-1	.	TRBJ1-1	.	CSVRQAMNTEAFF	TGCAGCGTTCGACAGGCAATGAACACTGAAGCTTTCTTT
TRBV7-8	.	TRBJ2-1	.	CASSPYNEQFF	TGTGCCAGCAGCCCATACAATGAGCAGTTCTTC
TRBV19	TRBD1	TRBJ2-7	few	CASSLGQSTYEQYF	TGTGCCAGTAGTTTGGGACAGTCGACCTACGAGCAGTACTTC
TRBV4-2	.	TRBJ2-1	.	CASSQGLGRTNEQFF	TGTGCCAGCAGCCAAGGACTCGGACGGACAAATGAGCAGTTCTTC
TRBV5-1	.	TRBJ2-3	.	CASSLGHLSTDTQYF	TGCGCCAGCAGCTTGGGCCACTTAAGCACAGATACGCAGTATTTT
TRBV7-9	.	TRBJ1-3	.	CASSLAILTTSGNTIYF	TGTGCCAGCAGCTTAGCGATACTTACTACCTCTGGAAACACCATATATTTT
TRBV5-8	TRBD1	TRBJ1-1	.	CASSLGGQSTEAFF	TGTGCCAGCAGCTTGGGGGGACAGTCCACTGAAGCTTTCTTT
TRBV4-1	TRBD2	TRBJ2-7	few	CASSPTPGGRSYEQYF	TGCGCCAGCAGCCCCACTCCGGGGGGGCGCTCCTACGAGCAGTACTTC
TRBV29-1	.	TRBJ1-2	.	CSVETGGYTF	TGCAGCGTTGAGACAGGCGGCTACACCTTC
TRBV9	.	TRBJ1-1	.	CASSLAMTVPTEAFF	TGTGCCAGCAGCCTAGCCATGACAGTCCCCACTGAAGCTTTCTTT
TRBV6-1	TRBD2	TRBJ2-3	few	CASRAGGPTDTQYF	TGTGCCAGCAGGGCGGGGGGCCCCACAGATACGCAGTATTTT
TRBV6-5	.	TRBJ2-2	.	CASSYSGLSGLFF	TGTGCCAGCAGTTACTCGGGCCTCTCCGGACTGTTTTTT
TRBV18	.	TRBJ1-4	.	CASSPRQAQGEKLFF	TGTGCCAGCTCACCACGACAGGCCCAGGGTGAAAAACTGTTTTTT
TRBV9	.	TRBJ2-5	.	CASSVDGGRETQYF	TGTGCCAGCAGCGTAGATGGGGGGAGGGAGACCCAGTACTTC
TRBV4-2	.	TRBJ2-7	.	CASSQDPNSYEQYF	TGTGCCAGCAGCCAAGACCCAAACTCCTACGAGCAGTACTTC
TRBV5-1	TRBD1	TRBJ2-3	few	CASSGTGSNAQYF	TGCGCCAGCAGCGGGACAGGGTCGAATGCGCAGTATTTT
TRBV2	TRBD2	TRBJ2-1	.	CASSVLAGGYNEQFF	TGTGCCAGCAGCGTACTAGCGGGAGGGTACAATGAGCAGTTCTTC
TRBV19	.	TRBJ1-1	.	CATTPAGAALGIGNTEAFF	TGTGCCACTACGCCGGCGGGGGCGGCCCTGGGGATAGGGAACACTGAAGCTTTCTTT
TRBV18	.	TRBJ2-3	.	CASSPNEAGTDTQYF	TGTGCCAGCTCACCTAACGAGGCTGGCACAGATACGCAGTATTTT
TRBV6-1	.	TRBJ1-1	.	CASSYPPGHFF	TGTGCCAGCAGTTACCCTCCGGGACATTTCTTT
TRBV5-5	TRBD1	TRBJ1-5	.	CASSFGTGDWGHQPQHF	TGTGCCAGCAGCTTCGGGACAGGTGACTGGGGCCATCAGCCCCAGCATTTT
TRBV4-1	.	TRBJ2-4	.	CASSQDPGSGAKNIQYF	TGCGCCAGCAGCCAAGATCCAGGGTCCGGGGCCAAAAACATTCAGTACTTC
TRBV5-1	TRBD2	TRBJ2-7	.	CASSFEPGLGLTYEQYF	TGCGCCAGCAGCTTCGAACCGGGACTAGGTCTTACCTACGAGCAGTACTTC
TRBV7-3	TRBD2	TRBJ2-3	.	CASSLAGAGGRDTQYF	TGTGCCAGCAGCTTAGCGGGAGCGGGGGGGCGGGATACGCAGTATTTT
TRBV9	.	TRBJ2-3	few	CASSVEARGYTDTQYF	TGTGCCAGCAGCGTAGAGGCCCGAGGGTACACAGATACGCAGTATTTT
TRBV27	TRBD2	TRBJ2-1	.	CASSLGLAGRLREQFF	TGTGCCAGCAGTTTAGGACTAGCGGGACGCCTCCGAGAGCAGTTCTTC
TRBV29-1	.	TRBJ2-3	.	CSVEDARRSDTQYF	TGCAGCGTTGAAGATGCCCGGCGGTCAGATACGCAGTATTTT
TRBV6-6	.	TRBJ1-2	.	CASSYSGQAPGGYTF	TGTGCCAGCAGTTACTCCGGGCAGGCCCCGGGGGGCTACACCTTC
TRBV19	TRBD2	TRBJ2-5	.	CASRKLAGKETQYF	TGTGCCAGTAGAAAACTAGCGGGGAAAGAGACCCAGTACTTC